The TCR beta chain described here comes from a study of post-analysis software for immune sequencing data. Remarks on this clonotype: The target antigen is unknown.

Unique molecular identifiers featured in each of the TCR beta cDNA libraries. TCRdb independently ran MiXCR on the PCR reads; one entry per CDR3 protein. The sample yields about half a million distinct CDR3 sequences, under 40% seen once. Study outcomes and limitations: A handful of TRBV segments (TRBV5-6, TRBV5-1 and TRBV20-1 among them) occurred more frequently in patients than in controls.

With V trimmed by 3 bases and J by 0 bases, 3 bases remained unmatched. Germline CDR1 DFQATT, CDR2 SNEGSKA (reference sequence). There are 14 residues in the CDR3. The chain couples TRBV20-1 to TRBJ1-1; TRBD1 aligns across 8 bases. The sequence was collected from a girl between 2 and 17 years old with multiple sclerosis. The sample consisted of blood. In nucleotides, the CDR3 is TGCAGTGCTAGGGTGACAGGGGTGAACACTGAAGCTTTCTTT. Translation gives CSARVTGVNTEAFF.